The clone carrying this T cell receptor beta chain appeared once. The sample comes from a study of blood T cell repertoires in COVID-19. Study details: Spain, Italy and the United States supplied samples that represented acute and convalescent COVID-19. T cells, B-cell-depleted T cells, or PBMCs supplied cDNA or gDNA.

V lost 8 bases and J 4 bases, leaving 8 bases between the germline ends. Germline V gene data show CDR1 as SNHLY and CDR2 as FYNNEI. This CDR3 comprises 11 residues. Original processing notes: How many nucleated cells were present was estimated from reference gene primer amplification. Using immunoSEQ multiplex PCR, the repertoire was profiled, and TCRdb retains in-frame clones only, with some absent. The DNA gave D and trimming, while V, J and clone size come from that table. The data show 350,000 to 450,000 clones, 85% seen once. This TCR was recovered from a woman between 18 and 29 years old with acute or convalescent COVID-19. This chain connects TRBV2 to TRBJ2-5; D is perhaps TRBD1 (6 bases). The sequenced sample was peripheral blood. The CDR3 loop is CASQGTETQYF. The CDR3 coding sequence is TGTGCCAGCCAGGGGACAGAGACCCAGTACTTC.